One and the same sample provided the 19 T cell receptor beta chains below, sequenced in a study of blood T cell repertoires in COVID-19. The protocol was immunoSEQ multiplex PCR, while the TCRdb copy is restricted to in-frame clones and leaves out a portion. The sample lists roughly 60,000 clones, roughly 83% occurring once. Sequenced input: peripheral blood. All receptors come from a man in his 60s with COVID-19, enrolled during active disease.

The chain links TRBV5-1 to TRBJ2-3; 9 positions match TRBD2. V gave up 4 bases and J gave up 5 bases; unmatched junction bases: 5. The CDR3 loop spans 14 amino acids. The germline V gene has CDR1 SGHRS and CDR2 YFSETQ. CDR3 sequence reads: CASSGGLALDTQYF. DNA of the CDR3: TGCGCCAGCAGCGGGGGACTAGCCCTAGATACGCAGTATTTT.

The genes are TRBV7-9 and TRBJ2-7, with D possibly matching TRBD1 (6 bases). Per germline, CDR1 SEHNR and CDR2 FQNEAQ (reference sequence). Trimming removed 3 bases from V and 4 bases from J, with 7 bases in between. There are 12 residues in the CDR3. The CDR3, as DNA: TGTGCCAGCAGCTTTCAGGGGTACGAGCAGTACTTC. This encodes CASSFQGYEQYF.

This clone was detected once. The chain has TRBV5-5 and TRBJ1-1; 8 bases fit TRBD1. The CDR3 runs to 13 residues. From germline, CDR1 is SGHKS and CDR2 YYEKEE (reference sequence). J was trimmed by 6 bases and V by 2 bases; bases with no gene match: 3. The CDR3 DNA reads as TGTGCCAGCAGCTTTTCGACAGGGGCTGAAGCTTTCTTT. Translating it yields CASSFSTGAEAFF.

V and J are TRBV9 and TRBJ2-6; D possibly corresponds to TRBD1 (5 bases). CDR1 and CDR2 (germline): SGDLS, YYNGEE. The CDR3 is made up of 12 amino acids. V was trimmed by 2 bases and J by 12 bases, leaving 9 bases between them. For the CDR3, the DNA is TGTGCCAGCAGCGTTACAGGTCCCGTCCTGACTTTC. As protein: CASSVTGPVLTF.

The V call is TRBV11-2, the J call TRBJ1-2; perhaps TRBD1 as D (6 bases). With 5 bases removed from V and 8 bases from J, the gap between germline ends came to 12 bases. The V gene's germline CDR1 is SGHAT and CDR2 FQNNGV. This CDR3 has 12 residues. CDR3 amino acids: CASSPGGQGYTF. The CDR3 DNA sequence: TGTGCCAGCAGCCCGGGGGGGCAGGGCTACACCTTC.

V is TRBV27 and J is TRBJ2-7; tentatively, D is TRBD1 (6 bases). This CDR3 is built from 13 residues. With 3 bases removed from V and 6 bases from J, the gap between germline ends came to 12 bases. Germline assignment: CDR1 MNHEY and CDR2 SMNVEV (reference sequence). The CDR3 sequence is CASSFSGGREQYF. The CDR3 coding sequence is TGTGCCAGCAGTTTTAGTGGGGGCCGCGAGCAGTACTTC.

CDR3 bases: TGTGCCAGCAGCCTAGGAGGAAACACCATATATTTT. It specifies CASSLGGNTIYF. This chain links TRBV12-3 or TRBV12-4 with TRBJ1-3; D call uncertain. V lost 6 bases to trimming and J lost 4 bases, with 7 bases between them. CDR3 size: 12 residues.

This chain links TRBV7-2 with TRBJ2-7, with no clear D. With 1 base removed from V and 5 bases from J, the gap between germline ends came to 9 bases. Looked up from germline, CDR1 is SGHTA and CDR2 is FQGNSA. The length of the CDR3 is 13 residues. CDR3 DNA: TGTGCCAGCAGCTTAGTTCAGTTCCACGAGCAGTACTTC. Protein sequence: CASSLVQFHEQYF.

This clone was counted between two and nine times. DNA for the CDR3: TGCGCCAGCAGGGGGACAGGGAGCTCTGGAAACACCATATATTTT. It codes for CASRGTGSSGNTIYF. The chain uses TRBV5-1 and TRBJ1-3; 9 bases fit TRBD1. V shed 5 bases and J 0 bases; nucleotides not matched to a gene: 3. This CDR3 has 15 amino acids. CDR1 and CDR2 (germline): SGHRS, YFSETQ.

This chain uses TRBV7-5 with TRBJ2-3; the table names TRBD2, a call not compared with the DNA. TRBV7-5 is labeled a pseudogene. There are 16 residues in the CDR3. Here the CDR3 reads CVRSFPTSRSTDTQYF. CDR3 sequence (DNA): TGTGTCAGAAGCTTCCCGACTAGCAGAAGCACAGATACGCAGTATTTT.

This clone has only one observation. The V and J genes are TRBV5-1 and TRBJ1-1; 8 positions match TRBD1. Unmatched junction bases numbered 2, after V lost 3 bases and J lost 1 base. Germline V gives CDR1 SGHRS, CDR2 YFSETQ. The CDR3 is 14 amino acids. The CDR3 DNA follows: TGCGCCAGCAGCTATGACAGGGGGAACACTGAAGCTTTCTTT. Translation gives CASSYDRGNTEAFF.

CDR3 loop: CASSLDTVNTEAFF. CDR3 nucleotides: TGTGCCAGCAGCTTAGATACGGTGAACACTGAAGCTTTCTTT. This chain joins TRBV7-9 and TRBJ1-1; D gene uncertain. In germline, CDR1 is SEHNR, CDR2 FQNEAQ (reference sequence). Trimming took off 1 base at V and 0 bases at J, with 6 bases between the two ends. The CDR3 is 14 amino acids.

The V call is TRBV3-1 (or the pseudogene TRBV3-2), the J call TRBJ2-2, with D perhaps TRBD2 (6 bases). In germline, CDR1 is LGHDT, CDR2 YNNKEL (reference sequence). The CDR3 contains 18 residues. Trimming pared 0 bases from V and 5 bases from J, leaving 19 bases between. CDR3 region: CASSQDRRAREGTGELFF. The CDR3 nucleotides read TGTGCCAGCAGCCAAGATCGGAGGGCGAGAGAGGGTACCGGGGAGCTGTTTTTT.

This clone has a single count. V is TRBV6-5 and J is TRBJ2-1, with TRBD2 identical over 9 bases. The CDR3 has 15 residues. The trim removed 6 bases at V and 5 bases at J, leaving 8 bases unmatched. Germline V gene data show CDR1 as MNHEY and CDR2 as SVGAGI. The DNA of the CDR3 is TGTGCCAGCAGACAGACTAGCGGACAAAACAATGAGCAGTTCTTC. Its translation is CASRQTSGQNNEQFF.

This chain's CDR3 is CASSTRTGNSGNTIYF. In nucleotides, the CDR3 is TGTGCCAGCAGCACCCGGACAGGGAACTCTGGAAACACCATATATTTT. The chain uses TRBV9 and TRBJ1-3; 8 positions match TRBD1. Germline-derived CDR1 and CDR2 are SGDLS and YYNGEE. This CDR3 comprises 16 residues. V trimming: 4 bases; J trimming: 0 bases; junction bases outside the gene matches: 6.

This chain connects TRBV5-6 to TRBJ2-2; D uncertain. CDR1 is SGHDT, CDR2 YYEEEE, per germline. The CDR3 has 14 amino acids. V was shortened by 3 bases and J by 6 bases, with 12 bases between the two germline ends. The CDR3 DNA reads TGTGCCAGCAGCTCTAGAACAAGGTCCGGGGAGCTGTTTTTT. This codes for CASSSRTRSGELFF.

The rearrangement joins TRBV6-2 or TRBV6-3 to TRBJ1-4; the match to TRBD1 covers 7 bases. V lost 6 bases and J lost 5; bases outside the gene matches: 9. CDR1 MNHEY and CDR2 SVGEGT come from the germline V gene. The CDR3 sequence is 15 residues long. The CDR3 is CASSPIGTENEKLFF. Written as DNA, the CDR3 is TGTGCCAGCAGCCCAATCGGGACAGAGAATGAAAAACTGTTTTTT.

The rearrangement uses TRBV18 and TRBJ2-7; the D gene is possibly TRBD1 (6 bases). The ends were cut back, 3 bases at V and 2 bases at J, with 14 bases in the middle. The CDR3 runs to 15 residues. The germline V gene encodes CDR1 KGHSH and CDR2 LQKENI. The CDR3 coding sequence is TGTGCCAGCTCACCTCCTGGACAGTACCCCTACGAGCAGTACTTC. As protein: CASSPPGQYPYEQYF.

The chain's CDR3 is CASSLGQGERNTEAFF. The DNA for the CDR3 is TGTGCCAGCAGCTTAGGGCAGGGGGAGAGGAACACTGAAGCTTTCTTT. This chain uses TRBV11-3 with TRBJ1-1, with 7 nucleotides matching TRBD1. Losses at the gene ends were 1 base for V and 1 base for J; bases not matched to a gene: 6. Germline V gives CDR1 SGHNT, CDR2 YENEEA. CDR3 length: 16 residues.